This entry lists 5 T cell receptor beta chains sequenced from one sample in a study of Graves' ophthalmopathy and Graves' hyperthyroidism. Scientists amplified the TCR beta CDR3 regions from RNA transcripts. RT-PCR was first run with HTBI primers, then multiplex PCR in a second round. Using its own MiXCR run on the multiplex PCR reads, TCRdb lists one record per CDR3 protein. The profile shows 13,000 to 15,000 distinct CDR3 sequences, about half of them singletons. Specimen: peripheral blood. These TCRs come from a woman in her thirties with Graves' ophthalmopathy.

This chain joins TRBV7-2 and TRBJ2-1; possibly TRBD1 or TRBD2 for D (5 bases each). This CDR3 contains 15 residues. The V gene's germline CDR1 is SGHTA and CDR2 FQGNSA. V was cut by 5 bases and J by 0 bases, with 11 bases left in between. CDR3 sequence (DNA): TGTGCCAGCAGCCACCGGGACGTCTCCTACAATGAGCAGTTCTTC. This codes for CASSHRDVSYNEQFF.

This clonotype was seen many times. The rearrangement links TRBV7-2 to TRBJ2-5; D possibly uses TRBD1 or TRBD2 (6 bases each). This CDR3 spans 15 amino acids. Trimming took 3 bases from V and 9 from J, leaving 20 bases between them. The germline gives CDR1 SGHTA, CDR2 FQGNSA. Here the CDR3 reads CASSFDGGHERSQYF. CDR3 nucleotide sequence: TGTGCCAGCAGCTTTGATGGGGGGCACGAGCGGTCCCAGTACTTC.

As concerns this clonotype: Germline is not matched at one junction end, which may reflect a read error. The J gene is TRBJ2-7, the V gene TRBV20-1; possible D gene TRBD2, 5 bases. Germline values: CDR1 DFQATT, CDR2 SNEGSKA (reference sequence). This CDR3 region has 14 residues. In DNA form, the CDR3 reads TGCAATGCTGAAACGGGGAACAACACCTACAAGCAGTACTTC. The encoded protein is CNAETGNNTYKQYF.

This clonotype appeared a few times. The chain has TRBV2 and TRBJ2-2; D is undetermined. V was shortened by 6 bases and J by 0 bases, with 5 bases between the two germline ends. Looked up from germline, CDR1 is SNHLY and CDR2 is FYNNEI. The CDR3 is 13 residues long. CDR3 in DNA: TGTGCCAGCAGCGATGCGAACACCGGGGAGCTGTTTTTT. The encoded protein is CASSDANTGELFF. Combining the CDR3 with reference TRBV2 and TRBJ2-2 gives the whole variable domain EPEVTQTPSHQVTQMGQEVILRCVPISNHLYFYWYRQILGQKVEFLVSFYNNEISEKSEIFDDQFSVERPDGSNFTLKIRSTKLEDSAMYFCASSDANTGELFFGEGSRLTVL.

This clonotype showed up just a few times. The V call is TRBV2, the J call TRBJ2-7; TRBD2 is a possible D gene (5 bases). Germline CDR1 is SNHLY and CDR2 is FYNNEI. The CDR3 is made up of 14 amino acids. V lost 3 bases and J 0 bases, leaving 9 bases between the germline ends. CDR3 coding DNA: TGTGCCAGCAGTGACAGCGGCCCCTCCTACGAGCAGTACTTC. Its translation: CASSDSGPSYEQYF.